This entry describes one T cell receptor (beta chain). The sample has other DNA sequences that encode this CDR3 too. The CDR3 spans 14 residues. CDR1 SGDLS and CDR2 YYNGEE come from the germline V gene. Trimming removed 0 bases from V and 1 base from J, with 8 bases in between. The record originates from a study of cytomegalovirus exposure and HLA in healthy donors. Overall study context: As released early, the data held around 80 million unique TCRs from HLA-typed donors.

The PCR ran on 60 Vbeta and 13 Jbeta primers. TCRdb's copy holds only in-frame clones and misses some; the assay was immunoSEQ multiplex PCR. The profile shows 150,000 or so clones, 70% to 80% of them singletons. Source material: PBMCs. The chain uses TRBV9 and TRBJ2-7; a possible D gene is TRBD2 (6 bases). This receptor was taken from a man aged 40-49 years in good health and CMV-seropositive. The CDR3 DNA reads TGTGCCAGCAGCGTAGCGGGAGCATCCTACGAGCAGTACTTC. Its translation: CASSVAGASYEQYF.